One TCR beta chain is described in this entry. Its antigen remains unidentified. The data originate from a study of T cell repertoires in cytomegalovirus infection. Background on the study: Shared public TCR beta signatures pointed to both CMV infection and a matching HLA type. Study-level findings and limits: Carriers of CMV and the relevant HLA type were discriminated by public TCR beta frequency. HLA-C-restricted CMV clonotypes gave the most frequent clonotype in two of eight donors.

Germline V gene sequence: CDR1 LNHNV, CDR2 YYDKDF (reference sequence). This CDR3 spans 15 amino acids. V shed 0 bases and J shed 7 bases, with 15 bases lying between them. TCRdb reanalysed the reads using MiXCR and keeps one entry per CDR3 protein. The sample has approximately 130,000 distinct CDR3 sequences, approximately 9.2% seen once. This chain uses TRBV15 with TRBJ1-2, with D possibly being TRBD1 (6 bases). Specimen: PBMCs. The TCR was taken from a human donor in good health (CMV status not recorded). Some clones in this sample may be carry-over from other donors' samples. The CDR3 region is CATSRDRGTFFGYTF. CDR3 DNA sequence: TGTGCCACCAGCAGAGATCGGGGGACATTTTTTGGCTACACCTTC.